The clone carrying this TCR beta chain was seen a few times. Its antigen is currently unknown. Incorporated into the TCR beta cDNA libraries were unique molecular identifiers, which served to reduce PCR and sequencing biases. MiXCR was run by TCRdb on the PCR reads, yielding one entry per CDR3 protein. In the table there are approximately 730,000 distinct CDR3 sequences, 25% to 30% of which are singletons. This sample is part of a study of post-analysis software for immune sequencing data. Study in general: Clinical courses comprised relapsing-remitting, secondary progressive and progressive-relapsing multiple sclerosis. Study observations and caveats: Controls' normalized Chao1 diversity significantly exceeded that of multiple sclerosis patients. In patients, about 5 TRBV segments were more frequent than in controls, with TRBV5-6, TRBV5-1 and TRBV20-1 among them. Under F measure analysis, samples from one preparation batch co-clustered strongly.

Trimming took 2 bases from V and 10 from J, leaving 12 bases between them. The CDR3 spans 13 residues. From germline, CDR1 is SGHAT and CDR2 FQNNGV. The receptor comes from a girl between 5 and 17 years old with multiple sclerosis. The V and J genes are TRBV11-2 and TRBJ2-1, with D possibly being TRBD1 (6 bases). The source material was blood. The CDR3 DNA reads TGTGCCAGCAGCTTACCCCCTCAGGGGGAGCAGTTCTTC. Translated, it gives CASSLPPQGEQFF.